This is a list of T cell receptor beta chains from one sample in a study of blood T cells in healthy people across ages. TCRdb redid the calling of the 5' RACE reads with MiXCR, one entry per CDR3 protein. The sample shows approximately 1,000,000 distinct CDR3 sequences, under 40% of them seen only once. The sample was blood. The receptor set was obtained from a man between 18 and 35 years old in good health. Each CDR3 is given without its conserved first and last residue.

j_call: TRBJ2-3
v_call: TRBV7-7
cdr3_aa: ASSLRGGLTDTQY

j_call: TRBJ2-1
v_call: TRBV29-1
cdr3_aa: SVENSQGGRDEQF

j_call: TRBJ2-1
v_call: TRBV7-2
cdr3_aa: ASSSSHGTENYNEQF

j_call: TRBJ1-1
v_call: TRBV6-2/TRBV6-3
cdr3_aa: ASSSPITEAF

j_call: TRBJ1-1
v_call: TRBV20-1
cdr3_aa: SAPHKTGNTEAF

j_call: TRBJ2-5
v_call: TRBV11-2
cdr3_aa: ASSFLGPARETQY

j_call: TRBJ1-5
v_call: TRBV4-2
cdr3_aa: ASSRDLNQPQH

j_call: TRBJ2-7
v_call: TRBV4-2
cdr3_aa: ASSQDRKRSYEQY

j_call: TRBJ2-3
v_call: TRBV5-6
cdr3_aa: ASSLRWGVPSTDTQY

j_call: TRBJ1-5
v_call: TRBV7-6
cdr3_aa: ASSFMLNQPQH

j_call: TRBJ2-1
v_call: TRBV6-6
cdr3_aa: ASSVSGTAFYNEQF

j_call: TRBJ2-2
v_call: TRBV5-4
cdr3_aa: ASSLAGGRELF

j_call: TRBJ2-3
v_call: TRBV27
cdr3_aa: ASSLGPSGVADTQY

j_call: TRBJ1-2
v_call: TRBV20-1
cdr3_aa: SASTGTGYGYT

j_call: TRBJ2-1
v_call: TRBV3-1
cdr3_aa: ASSQGGTGDYNEQF

j_call: TRBJ2-1
v_call: TRBV7-2
cdr3_aa: ASSLGLLWGRNEQF

j_call: TRBJ2-1
v_call: TRBV15
cdr3_aa: ATSVRDRANEQF

j_call: TRBJ1-2
v_call: TRBV2
cdr3_aa: ATRGQGDGYT

j_call: TRBJ1-4
v_call: TRBV4-3
cdr3_aa: ASSQPGTGGEKLF

j_call: TRBJ2-7
v_call: TRBV6-5
cdr3_aa: ASSSLWNEQY

j_call: TRBJ2-1
v_call: TRBV6-2/TRBV6-3
cdr3_aa: ASSYSAGAGNEQF

j_call: TRBJ1-1
v_call: TRBV29-1
cdr3_aa: SETRTNTEAF

j_call: TRBJ2-1
v_call: TRBV5-1
cdr3_aa: ASSLMGTALYNEQF

j_call: TRBJ1-4
v_call: TRBV29-1
cdr3_aa: SVEDRGSREKLF

j_call: TRBJ1-2
v_call: TRBV6-5
cdr3_aa: ASSYNPEGNYGYT

j_call: TRBJ2-5
v_call: TRBV12-3/TRBV12-4
cdr3_aa: ASSAYRVQETQY

j_call: TRBJ2-1
v_call: TRBV4-3
cdr3_aa: ASSLDFAGTNEQF

j_call: TRBJ2-2
v_call: TRBV7-2
cdr3_aa: ASSHSRRTGGPGELF

j_call: TRBJ1-2
v_call: TRBV15
cdr3_aa: ATSNGRGLGYGYT

j_call: TRBJ2-5
v_call: TRBV7-9
cdr3_aa: ASSLSGRNQETQY

j_call: TRBJ1-2
v_call: TRBV6-1
cdr3_aa: ASTLYTGLSSNYGYT

j_call: TRBJ1-5
v_call: TRBV4-1
cdr3_aa: ASSRENSNQPQH

j_call: TRBJ1-5
v_call: TRBV4-1
cdr3_aa: ASSQVTGDNQPQH

j_call: TRBJ1-2
v_call: TRBV11-2
cdr3_aa: ASSSSLQTGNYGYT

j_call: TRBJ2-2
v_call: TRBV5-6
cdr3_aa: ASSFWYRANTGELF

j_call: TRBJ2-3
v_call: TRBV7-2
cdr3_aa: ASSEKMGGLTDTQY

j_call: TRBJ2-2
v_call: TRBV9
cdr3_aa: ASSVEGGRNTGELF

j_call: TRBJ2-3
v_call: TRBV5-1
cdr3_aa: ASSPGTGITGDTQY